This entry lists 29 T cell receptor beta chains sequenced from one sample in a study of cytomegalovirus exposure and HLA in healthy donors. PCR amplification relied on 60 Vbeta primers (plus 13 Jbeta primers). Repertoires were generated with immunoSEQ multiplex PCR, while TCRdb's copy carries only in-frame clones and drops some. Of 75,000 to 100,000 clones in the sample, roughly 70% are singletons; the top ten hold roughly 1.8%. Material for sequencing was PBMCs. The receptors come from a male donor in good health and CMV-seronegative.

The chain carries TRBV29-1 and TRBJ2-5, with D possibly being TRBD1 (5 bases). The end of the DNA aligns better with TRBJ2-7, so the J call may be wrong. CDR1 SQVTM and CDR2 ANQGSEA come from the germline V gene. The length of the CDR3 is 13 residues. CDR3 nucleotide sequence: TGCAGCGTTTCGATAGGGGCATCCTACGAGCAGTACTTC. Amino acids: CSVSIGASYEQYF.

This clone was seen a single time. This chain connects TRBV29-1 to TRBJ2-7; weak D call: TRBD1 (5 bases). The CDR3 is 14 amino acids. Trimming took 2 bases from V and 0 from J, leaving 11 bases between them. The germline V gene has CDR1 SQVTM and CDR2 ANQGSEA. The CDR3 sequence is CSVERQGSSYEQYF. In DNA, the CDR3 is TGCAGCGTTGAACGGCAGGGCAGCTCCTACGAGCAGTACTTC.

The CDR3 here is CAWGAGDETQYF. Here the CDR3 DNA reads TGTGCCTGGGGAGCAGGGGACGAGACCCAGTACTTC. The chain is built from TRBV30 and TRBJ2-5; tentatively, D is TRBD1 (6 bases). The germline V gene has CDR1 GTSNPN and CDR2 SVGIG (reference sequence). V lost 5 bases and J 5 bases, leaving 12 bases between the germline ends. CDR3 length: 12 amino acids.

V usage is TRBV28 and J usage is TRBJ1-5; a weak D match, TRBD1 (5 bases). CDR3 length: 13 residues. V lost 11 bases, J lost 0 bases, and 11 bases lay in between. Germline lookup yields CDR1 MDHEN and CDR2 SYDVKM. The CDR3 nucleotides are TGTGCCTCCAGGGATTATAGCAATCAGCCCCAGCATTTT. It yields the protein CASRDYSNQPQHF.

The chain links TRBV30 to TRBJ1-1; the D is unclear. V was trimmed by 2 bases and J by 2 bases, leaving 9 bases between them. Germline V CDR1 and CDR2: GTSNPN, SVGIG (reference sequence). The CDR3 runs 13 residues. CDR3 protein: CAWSPISNTEAFF. CDR3 nucleotides: TGTGCCTGGAGTCCGATCAGTAACACTGAAGCTTTCTTT.

The chain carries TRBV28 and TRBJ2-5, with TRBD2 matching 7 bases. The DNA end lines up better with TRBJ2-7; the J call may be wrong. Germline values: CDR1 MDHEN, CDR2 SYDVKM. This CDR3 is 18 amino acids long. The CDR3 protein is CASNQTPIAGGSSYEQYF. DNA of the CDR3: TGTGCCAGCAACCAGACCCCTATAGCGGGTGGGAGCTCCTACGAGCAGTACTTC.

The chain recombines TRBV29-1 with TRBJ1-1; D uncertain. V shed 6 bases and J shed 3 bases, with 14 bases lying between them. The CDR3 loop spans 13 amino acids. The germline gives CDR1 SQVTM, CDR2 ANQGSEA. This CDR3 is CSVGSEADTEAFF. Written as DNA, the CDR3 is TGCAGCGTGGGGAGTGAAGCGGACACTGAAGCTTTCTTT.

This sequence joins TRBV7-8 and TRBJ2-1, with D unclear. Germline V gene lookup returns CDR1 SGHVS and CDR2 FQNEAQ. This CDR3 region has 14 residues. V lost 3 bases to trimming and J lost 9 bases, with 15 bases between them. CDR3 sequence (DNA): TGTGCCAGCAGCTTGGAGCCCAAGGCAAGTGAGCAGTTCTTC. Its protein product is CASSLEPKASEQFF.

This clone was picked up one time. This chain uses TRBV18 with TRBJ1-5, with a tentative D call TRBD1 (5 bases). The CDR3 loop spans 15 amino acids. In germline, CDR1 is KGHSH, CDR2 LQKENI. V was pared by 3 bases and J by 4 bases, with 13 bases between. For the CDR3, the DNA is TGTGCCAGCTCACCCCGGAAGGGGCAGAATCAGCCCCAGCATTTT. It is translated as CASSPRKGQNQPQHF.

This clone was counted between two and nine times. V and J are TRBV4-3 and TRBJ2-1; D is unclear. Per the germline V gene, CDR1 is LGHNA and CDR2 is YSLEER. This CDR3 comprises 18 residues. V was pared by 0 bases and J by 1 base, with 16 bases between. The CDR3 nucleotides read TGCGCCAGCAGCCAAGATGAGGCAGTGGTGGAATCCTACAATGAGCAGTTCTTC. Protein product: CASSQDEAVVESYNEQFF.

This clone was seen only a few times. This chain uses TRBV15 with TRBJ1-2; no reliable D call. Looked up from germline, CDR1 is LNHNV and CDR2 is YYDKDF (reference sequence). With 0 bases removed from V and 7 bases from J, the gap between germline ends came to 12 bases. The CDR3 spans 14 residues. The CDR3 loop is CATSRDLAPSGYTF. CDR3 DNA: TGTGCCACCAGCAGAGATCTAGCCCCGTCTGGCTACACCTTC.

The chain is built from TRBV11-2 and TRBJ1-2; possible D gene TRBD1, 6 bases. The CDR3 has 16 amino acids. The germline V gene encodes CDR1 SGHAT and CDR2 FQNNGV. V lost 6 bases and J lost 0, with 17 bases in between. The CDR3 reads CASRPPGRGSNYGYTF. The CDR3 bases are TGTGCCAGCAGACCCCCCGGCAGGGGATCTAACTATGGCTACACCTTC.

The chain carries TRBV6-6 and TRBJ1-1; D ambiguous. Deletions cut 2 bases from V and 0 bases from J, with 4 bases between. Looked up from germline, CDR1 is MNHNY and CDR2 is SVGAGI (reference sequence). CDR3 length equals 13 residues. The CDR3 protein is CASSYAVNTEAFF. CDR3 coding DNA: TGTGCCAGCAGTTACGCAGTGAACACTGAAGCTTTCTTT.

This sequence joins TRBV6-6 and TRBJ1-3; 8 nucleotides agree with TRBD1. The CDR3 has 15 amino acids. CDR1 is MNHNY and CDR2 is SVGAGI in the germline V gene (reference sequence). The ends lost 5 bases at V and 0 bases at J; junction bases unmatched: 3. CDR3 DNA: TGTGCCAGCAGTAGGGACAGGAGCTCTGGAAACACCATATATTTT. Its translation: CASSRDRSSGNTIYF.

The chain links TRBV2 to TRBJ2-7, with D maybe TRBD2 (5 bases). V was cut by 6 bases and J by 2 bases, with 11 bases left in between. The CDR3 spans 13 residues. The germline V gene encodes CDR1 SNHLY and CDR2 FYNNEI. The CDR3 is CASRPGEPYEQYF. DNA of the CDR3: TGTGCCAGCAGACCCGGGGAACCCTACGAGCAGTACTTC.

J is TRBJ2-1 and V is TRBV5-1, with D unclear. Deletions cut 2 bases from V and 3 bases from J, with 15 bases between. The CDR3 is 16 residues long. Germline V CDR1 and CDR2: SGHRS, YFSETQ. CDR3 region: CASSLPAEPGYNEQFF. The CDR3 nucleotides read TGCGCCAGCAGCTTACCGGCGGAGCCCGGCTACAATGAGCAGTTCTTC. Filled out from reference TRBV5-1 and TRBJ2-1, the complete variable domain reads KAGVTQTPRYLIKTRGQQVTLSCSPISGHRSVSWYQQTPGQGLQFLFEYFSETQRNKGNFPGRFSGRQFSNSRSEMNVSTLELGDSALYLCASSLPAEPGYNEQFFGPGTRLTVL.

This clone is labeled as medium-sized. This chain uses TRBV30 with TRBJ2-5, with 8 bases lining up with TRBD2. The ends lost 3 bases at V and 1 base at J; junction bases unmatched: 7. Per germline, CDR1 GTSNPN and CDR2 SVGIG (reference sequence). The CDR3 length is 15 residues. The CDR3 sequence: CAWSPPGGAQETQYF. The CDR3 bases are TGTGCCTGGAGCCCCCCCGGGGGGGCCCAAGAGACCCAGTACTTC. Based on the CDR3 plus reference TRBV30 and TRBJ2-5, the full variable domain is SQTIHQWPATLVQPVGSPLSLECTVEGTSNPNLYWYRQAAGRGLQLLFYSVGIGQISSEVPQNLSASRPQDRQFILSSKKLLLSDSGFYLCAWSPPGGAQETQYFGPGTRLLVL.

This chain joins TRBV2 and TRBJ1-5; D is possibly TRBD1 (6 bases). This CDR3 is 15 amino acids long. Between the trimmed V and J ends, which lost 8 bases and 6 bases, there was a span of 20 bases. Germline lookup yields CDR1 SNHLY and CDR2 FYNNEI. The CDR3 nucleotides read TGTGCCAGCTGCATTCGGCAGGGGCTCGTTCAGCCCCAGCATTTT. As protein: CASCIRQGLVQPQHF.

The chain has TRBV5-1 and TRBJ1-1, with 7 nucleotides matching TRBD1. From germline, CDR1 is SGHRS and CDR2 YFSETQ. The CDR3 is made up of 16 amino acids. V trimming: 0 bases; J trimming: 0 bases; junction bases outside the gene matches: 5. Written as DNA, the CDR3 is TGCGCCAGCAGCTTGGTGGGGACAGACATGAACACTGAAGCTTTCTTT. It encodes CASSLVGTDMNTEAFF.

The V gene is TRBV19, the J gene TRBJ1-1, with 10 bases fitting TRBD1. The CDR3 is 16 residues long. CDR1 and CDR2 (germline): LNHDA, SQIVND (reference sequence). The V and J ends lost 7 bases and 2 bases, in that order; junction bases with no gene match: 10. CDR3 loop: CASKPLGQGFNTEAFF. CDR3 bases: TGTGCCAGTAAACCACTGGGACAGGGGTTCAACACTGAAGCTTTCTTT.

The rearrangement links TRBV4-3 to TRBJ1-2; TRBD1 might be the D (6 bases). The ends were cut back, 0 bases at V and 1 base at J, with 12 bases in the middle. The CDR3 covers 16 residues. CDR1 is LGHNA and CDR2 is YSLEER in the germline V gene. CDR3 coding DNA: TGCGCCAGCAGCCAAGATCTACAGGGAAATAACTATGGCTACACCTTC. Translating it yields CASSQDLQGNNYGYTF.

CDR3 nucleotides: TGTGCCAGCAAAAACAGGGGCTCTGGGGCCAACGTCCTGACTTTC. This translates into CASKNRGSGANVLTF. The chain carries TRBV6-1 and TRBJ2-6; 7 bases match TRBD1. The CDR3 is 15 amino acids. Germline CDR1 MNHNS, CDR2 SASEGT. V trimming: 7 bases; J trimming: 0 bases; junction bases outside the gene matches: 3.

There are a few counts of this clone. The rearrangement joins TRBV2 to TRBJ2-7; the D gene is possibly TRBD1 (5 bases). Germline assignment: CDR1 SNHLY and CDR2 FYNNEI. The germline V and J ends were trimmed by 4 bases and 2 bases, with 18 bases remaining between them. CDR3 length equals 16 residues. The CDR3 protein is CASSVSAGLPPYEQYF. The CDR3, as DNA: TGTGCCAGCAGTGTTAGTGCAGGGCTCCCACCCTACGAGCAGTACTTC.

V gene TRBV28 combines with J gene TRBJ1-1; 8 nucleotides align to TRBD1. Germline-derived CDR1 and CDR2 are MDHEN and SYDVKM. This CDR3 region has 14 residues. Losses at the gene ends were 6 bases for V and 0 bases for J; bases not matched to a gene: 3. The CDR3 protein is CASRTGVLNTEAFF. The CDR3 coding sequence is TGTGCCAGCAGGACAGGGGTCCTGAACACTGAAGCTTTCTTT.

There are a few counts of this clone. This chain connects TRBV6-5 to TRBJ2-7; 8 bases map to TRBD1. CDR1 is MNHEY, CDR2 SVGAGI, per germline. V shed 6 bases, J shed 2 bases, and the junction held 9 bases outside the gene matches. This CDR3 region has 15 residues. For the CDR3, the DNA is TGTGCCAGCAGCTGGTCCGGGACAGGTACCTACGAGCAGTACTTC. It is translated as CASSWSGTGTYEQYF.

The genes are TRBV28 and TRBJ2-1; 13 bases are shared with TRBD2. Germline lookup yields CDR1 MDHEN and CDR2 SYDVKM. The length of the CDR3 is 15 residues. V lost 11 bases, J lost 7 bases, and 11 bases stayed unmatched. CDR3 nucleotides: TGTGCCGGGTCCTCGGGACTAGCGGGAAGTAATGAGCAGTTCTTC. Its protein product is CAGSSGLAGSNEQFF.

The rearrangement uses TRBV5-4 and TRBJ2-7, with 7 bases matching TRBD2. CDR1 and CDR2 from the germline V gene are SGHNT and YYREEE (reference sequence). J gave up 3 bases and V 3 bases, and 9 bases lay outside the gene matches. The CDR3 loop spans 15 amino acids. The CDR3 bases are TGTGCCAGCAGCTCCCAAGCGGGATACGGCTACGAGCAGTACTTC. This translates into CASSSQAGYGYEQYF.

The chain couples TRBV19 to TRBJ2-7, with a weak D call TRBD2 (5 bases). There are 15 residues in the CDR3. Germline lookup yields CDR1 LNHDA and CDR2 SQIVND (reference sequence). V was pared by 3 bases and J by 2 bases, with 14 bases between. The CDR3 DNA reads as TGTGCCAGTAGTATCGTGGTGGGAGCTGCCTACGAGCAGTACTTC. Translation gives CASSIVVGAAYEQYF.

V gene TRBV19 combines with J gene TRBJ1-4; 9 bases are a match to TRBD1. CDR1 and CDR2 from the germline V gene are LNHDA and SQIVND (reference sequence). The CDR3 consists of 16 residues. Trimming at V came to 5 bases and at J to 2 bases, leaving 6 bases not matched to a gene. CDR3 DNA sequence: TGTGCCAGTAGTGGACAGGGGTTTGAGACTAATGAAAAACTGTTTTTT. Translating it yields CASSGQGFETNEKLFF.